This paragraph covers one T cell receptor (beta chain) sequence. How the authors handled the data: Nucleated cell counts were estimated from reference gene primer amplification. TCRdb's table, derived via immunoSEQ multiplex PCR, lists solely in-frame clones and lacks some. V and J calls and clone size are those listed in that table; D and trimming were worked out from the DNA. Of about 140,000 clones listed, about four fifths are singletons. These data are taken from a study of blood T cell repertoires in COVID-19. Study at large: The cDNA or gDNA used as material had been derived from T cells, B-cell-depleted T cells, or PBMCs.

V gave up 5 bases and J gave up 5 bases; unmatched junction bases: 8. CDR3 length: 14 residues. Germline lookup yields CDR1 SGHNT and CDR2 YYREEE (reference sequence). The chain joins TRBV5-4 to TRBJ2-5, with 8 nucleotides matching TRBD1. Sequenced input: peripheral blood. This receptor was identified in a man between 65 and 79 years old who had recovered from COVID-19. The CDR3 is CASSLDRVYETQYF. The DNA of the CDR3 is TGTGCCAGCAGTCTGGACAGGGTTTACGAGACCCAGTACTTC. The whole variable domain, filled in from reference TRBV5-4 and TRBJ2-5, reads ETGVTQSPTHLIKTRGQQVTLRCSSQSGHNTVSWYQQALGQGPQFIFQYYREEENGRGNFPPRFSGLQFPNYSSELNVNALELDDSALYLCASSLDRVYETQYFGPGTRLLVL.